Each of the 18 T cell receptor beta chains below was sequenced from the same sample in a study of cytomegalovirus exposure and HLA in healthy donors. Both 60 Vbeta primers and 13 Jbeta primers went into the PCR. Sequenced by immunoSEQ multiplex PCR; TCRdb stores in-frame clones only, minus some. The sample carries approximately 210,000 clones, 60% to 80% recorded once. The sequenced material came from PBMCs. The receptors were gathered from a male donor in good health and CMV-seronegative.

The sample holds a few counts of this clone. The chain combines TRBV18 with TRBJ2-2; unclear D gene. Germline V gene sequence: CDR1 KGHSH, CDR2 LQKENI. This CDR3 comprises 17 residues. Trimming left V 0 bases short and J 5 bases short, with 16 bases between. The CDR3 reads CASSPPAATLRTGELFF. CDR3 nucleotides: TGTGCCAGCTCACCACCGGCAGCTACTCTGAGGACCGGGGAGCTGTTTTTT. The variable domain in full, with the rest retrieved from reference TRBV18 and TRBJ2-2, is NAGVMQNPRHLVRRRGQEARLRCSPMKGHSHVYWYRQLPEEGLKFMVYLQKENIIDESGMPKERFSAEFPKEGPSILRIQQVVRGDSAAYFCASSPPAATLRTGELFFGEGSRLTVL.

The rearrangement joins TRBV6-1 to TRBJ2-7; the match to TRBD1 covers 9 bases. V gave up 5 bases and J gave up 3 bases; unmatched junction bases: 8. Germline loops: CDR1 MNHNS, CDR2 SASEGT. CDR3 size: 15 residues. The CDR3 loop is CASSLQRDRDYEQYF. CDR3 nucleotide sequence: TGTGCCAGCAGTTTGCAGAGGGACAGGGACTACGAGCAGTACTTC.

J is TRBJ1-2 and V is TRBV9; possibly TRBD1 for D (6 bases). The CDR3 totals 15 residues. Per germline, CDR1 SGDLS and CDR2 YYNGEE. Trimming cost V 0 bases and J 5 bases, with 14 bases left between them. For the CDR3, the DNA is TGTGCCAGCAGCGTAGCGGGGGGCCGGGGGTATGGCTACACCTTC. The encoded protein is CASSVAGGRGYGYTF.

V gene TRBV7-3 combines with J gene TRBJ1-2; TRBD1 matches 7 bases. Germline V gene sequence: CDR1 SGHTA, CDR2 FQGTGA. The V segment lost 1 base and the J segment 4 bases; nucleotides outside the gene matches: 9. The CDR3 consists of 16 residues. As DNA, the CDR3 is TGTGCCAGCAGCTTAAGCGCGCTCCGGGACAGCTATGGCTACACCTTC. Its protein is CASSLSALRDSYGYTF.

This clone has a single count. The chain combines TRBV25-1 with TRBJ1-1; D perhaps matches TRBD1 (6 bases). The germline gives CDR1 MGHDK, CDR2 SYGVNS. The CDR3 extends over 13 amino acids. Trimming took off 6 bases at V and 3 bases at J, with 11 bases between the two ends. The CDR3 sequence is CASSRQAYTEAFF. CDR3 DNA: TGTGCCAGCAGCAGACAGGCATACACTGAAGCTTTCTTT. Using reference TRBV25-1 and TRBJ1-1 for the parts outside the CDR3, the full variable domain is EADIYQTPRYLVIGTGKKITLECSQTMGHDKMYWYQQDPGMELHLIHYSYGVNSTEKGDLSSESTVSRIRTEHFPLTLESARPSHTSQYLCASSRQAYTEAFFGQGTRLTVV.

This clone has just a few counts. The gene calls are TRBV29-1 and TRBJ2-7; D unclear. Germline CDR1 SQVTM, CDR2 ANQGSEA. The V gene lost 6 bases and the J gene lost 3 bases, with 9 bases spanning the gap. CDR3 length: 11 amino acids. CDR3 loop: CSVDHSYEQYF. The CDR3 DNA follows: TGCAGCGTAGATCACAGCTACGAGCAGTACTTC.

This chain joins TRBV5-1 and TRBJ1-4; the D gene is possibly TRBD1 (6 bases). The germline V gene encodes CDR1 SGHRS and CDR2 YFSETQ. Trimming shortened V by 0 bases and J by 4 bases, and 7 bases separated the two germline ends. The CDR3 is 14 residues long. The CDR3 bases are TGCGCCAGCAGCTTGGGGGACAATAATGAAAAACTGTTTTTT. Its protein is CASSLGDNNEKLFF. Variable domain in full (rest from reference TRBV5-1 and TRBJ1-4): KAGVTQTPRYLIKTRGQQVTLSCSPISGHRSVSWYQQTPGQGLQFLFEYFSETQRNKGNFPGRFSGRQFSNSRSEMNVSTLELGDSALYLCASSLGDNNEKLFFGSGTQLSVL.

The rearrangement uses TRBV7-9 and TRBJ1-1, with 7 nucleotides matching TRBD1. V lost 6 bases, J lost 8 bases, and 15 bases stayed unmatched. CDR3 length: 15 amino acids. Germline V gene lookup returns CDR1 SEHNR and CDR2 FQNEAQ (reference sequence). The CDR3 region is CASRAGKAGGGEAFF. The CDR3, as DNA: TGTGCCAGCAGGGCCGGGAAAGCAGGGGGTGGGGAAGCTTTCTTT.

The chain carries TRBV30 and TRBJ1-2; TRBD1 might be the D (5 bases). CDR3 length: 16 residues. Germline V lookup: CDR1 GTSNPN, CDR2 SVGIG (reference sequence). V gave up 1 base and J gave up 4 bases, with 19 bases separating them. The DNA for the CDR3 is TGTGCCTGGAGTGCCGACTCTGGGGGGGGTGGCTATGGCTACACCTTC. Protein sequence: CAWSADSGGGGYGYTF.

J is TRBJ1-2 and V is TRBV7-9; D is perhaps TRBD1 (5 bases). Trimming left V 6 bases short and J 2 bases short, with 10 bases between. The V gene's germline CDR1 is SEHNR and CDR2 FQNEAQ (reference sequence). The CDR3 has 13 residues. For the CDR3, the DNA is TGTGCCAGCAGACCCGACAGAAACTATGGCTACACCTTC. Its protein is CASRPDRNYGYTF.

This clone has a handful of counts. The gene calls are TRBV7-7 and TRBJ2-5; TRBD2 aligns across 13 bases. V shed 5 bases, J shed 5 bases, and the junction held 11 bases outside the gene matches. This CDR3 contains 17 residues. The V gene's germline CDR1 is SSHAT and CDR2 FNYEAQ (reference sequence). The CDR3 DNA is TGTGCCAGCAGCCTAATGTTACTAGCGGGGGGGCCTGAGACCCAGTACTTC. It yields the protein CASSLMLLAGGPETQYF.

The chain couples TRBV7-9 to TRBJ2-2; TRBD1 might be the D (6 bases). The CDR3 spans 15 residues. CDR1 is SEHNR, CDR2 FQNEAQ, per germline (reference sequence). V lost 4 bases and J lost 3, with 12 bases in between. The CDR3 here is CASSSNTGHTGELFF. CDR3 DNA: TGTGCCAGCAGCTCCAATACAGGGCACACCGGGGAGCTGTTTTTT.

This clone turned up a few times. The CDR3 loop is CASSLAGTSGRAGEQFF. In DNA, the CDR3 is TGTGCCAGCAGCTTAGCGGGGACTAGCGGGAGGGCCGGTGAGCAGTTCTTC. This chain uses TRBV7-6 with TRBJ2-1, with 16 bases that match TRBD2. J lost 9 bases, V lost 0 bases, and 5 bases had no gene match. Germline V gives CDR1 SGHVS, CDR2 FNYEAQ. CDR3 size: 17 residues. The whole variable domain, remainder taken from reference TRBV7-6 and TRBJ2-1, is GAGVSQSPRYKVTKRGQDVALRCDPISGHVSLYWYRQALGQGPEFLTYFNYEAQQDKSGLPNDRFSAERPEGSISTLTIQRTEQRDSAMYRCASSLAGTSGRAGEQFFGPGTRLTVL.

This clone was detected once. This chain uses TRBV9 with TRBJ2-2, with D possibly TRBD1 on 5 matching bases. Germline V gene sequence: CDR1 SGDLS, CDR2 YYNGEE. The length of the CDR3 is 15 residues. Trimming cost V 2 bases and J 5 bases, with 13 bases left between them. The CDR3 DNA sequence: TGTGCCAGCAGCGTGGCAGGGTTGGGGACCGGGGAGCTGTTTTTT. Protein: CASSVAGLGTGELFF.

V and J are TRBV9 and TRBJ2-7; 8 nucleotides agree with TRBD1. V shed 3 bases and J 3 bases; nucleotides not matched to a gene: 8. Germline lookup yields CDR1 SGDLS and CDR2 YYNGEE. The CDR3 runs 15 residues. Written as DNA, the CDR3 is TGTGCCAGCAGCGGCAGAGGGACAGGCGACTACGAGCAGTACTTC. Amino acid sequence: CASSGRGTGDYEQYF.

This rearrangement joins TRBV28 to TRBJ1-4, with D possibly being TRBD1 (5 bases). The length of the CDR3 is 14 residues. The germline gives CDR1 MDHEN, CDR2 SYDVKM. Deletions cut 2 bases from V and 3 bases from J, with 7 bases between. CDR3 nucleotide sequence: TGTGCCAGCAGTTTAGGGGCCCCTAATGAAAAACTGTTTTTT. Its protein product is CASSLGAPNEKLFF.

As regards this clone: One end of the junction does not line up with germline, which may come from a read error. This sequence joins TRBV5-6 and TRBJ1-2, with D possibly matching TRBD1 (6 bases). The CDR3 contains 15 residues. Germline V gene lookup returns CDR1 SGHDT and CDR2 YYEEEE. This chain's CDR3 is CAGSPGQKGNYGYTF. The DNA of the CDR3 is TGTGCCGGCAGCCCAGGACAGAAAGGGAACTATGGCTACACCTTC.

The CDR3 DNA reads as TGTGCCAGCAGCCCCCAAGGGGTTTTCTCACCCCTCCACTTT. Residues: CASSPQGVFSPLHF. The rearrangement links TRBV9 to TRBJ1-6, with D perhaps TRBD1 (5 bases). Germline values: CDR1 SGDLS, CDR2 YYNGEE. CDR3 length: 14 amino acids. The V end was cut by 4 bases, the J end by 10 bases, with 15 bases between.